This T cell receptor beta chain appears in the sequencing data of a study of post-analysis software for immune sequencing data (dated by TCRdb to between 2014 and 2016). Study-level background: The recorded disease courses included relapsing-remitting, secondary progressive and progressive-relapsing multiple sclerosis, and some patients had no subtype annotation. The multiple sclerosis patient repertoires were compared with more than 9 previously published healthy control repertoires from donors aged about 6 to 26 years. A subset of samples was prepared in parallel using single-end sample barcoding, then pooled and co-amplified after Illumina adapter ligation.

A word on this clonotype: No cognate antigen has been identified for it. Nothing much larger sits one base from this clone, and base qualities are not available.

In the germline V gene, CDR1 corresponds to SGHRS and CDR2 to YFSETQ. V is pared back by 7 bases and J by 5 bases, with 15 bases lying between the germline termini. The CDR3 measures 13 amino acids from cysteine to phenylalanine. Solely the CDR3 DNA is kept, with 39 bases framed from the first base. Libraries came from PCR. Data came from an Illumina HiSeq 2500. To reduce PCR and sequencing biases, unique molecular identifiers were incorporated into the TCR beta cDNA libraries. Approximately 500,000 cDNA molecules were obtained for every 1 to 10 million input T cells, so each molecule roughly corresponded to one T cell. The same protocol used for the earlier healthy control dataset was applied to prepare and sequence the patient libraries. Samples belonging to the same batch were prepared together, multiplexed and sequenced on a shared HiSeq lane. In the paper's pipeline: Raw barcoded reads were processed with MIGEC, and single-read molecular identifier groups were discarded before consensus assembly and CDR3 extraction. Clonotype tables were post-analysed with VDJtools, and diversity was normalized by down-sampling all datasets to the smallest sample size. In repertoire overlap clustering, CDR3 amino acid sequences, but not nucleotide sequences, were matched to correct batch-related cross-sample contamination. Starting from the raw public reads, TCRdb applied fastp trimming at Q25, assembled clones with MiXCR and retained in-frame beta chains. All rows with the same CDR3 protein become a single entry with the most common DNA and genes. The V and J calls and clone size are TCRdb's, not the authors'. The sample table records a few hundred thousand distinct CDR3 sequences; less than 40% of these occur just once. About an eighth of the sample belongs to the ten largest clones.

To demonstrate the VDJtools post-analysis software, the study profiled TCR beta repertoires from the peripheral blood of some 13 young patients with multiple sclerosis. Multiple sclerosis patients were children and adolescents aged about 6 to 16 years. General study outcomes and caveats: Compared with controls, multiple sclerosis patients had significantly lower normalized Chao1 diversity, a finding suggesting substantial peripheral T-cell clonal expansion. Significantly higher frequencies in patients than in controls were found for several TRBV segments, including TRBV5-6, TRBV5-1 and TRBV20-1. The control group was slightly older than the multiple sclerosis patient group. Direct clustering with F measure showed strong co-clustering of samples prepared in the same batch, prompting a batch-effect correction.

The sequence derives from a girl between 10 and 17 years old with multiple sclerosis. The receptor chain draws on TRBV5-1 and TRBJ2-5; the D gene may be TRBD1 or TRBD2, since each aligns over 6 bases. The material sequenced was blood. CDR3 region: CASYRDWGETQYF. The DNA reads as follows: TGCGCCAGCTACAGGGACTGGGGGGAGACCCAGTACTTC. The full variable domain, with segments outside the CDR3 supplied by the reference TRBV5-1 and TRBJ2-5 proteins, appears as KAGVTQTPRYLIKTRGQQVTLSCSPISGHRSVSWYQQTPGQGLQFLFEYFSETQRNKGNFPGRFSGRQFSNSRSEMNVSTLELGDSALYLCASYRDWGETQYFGPGTRLLVL.